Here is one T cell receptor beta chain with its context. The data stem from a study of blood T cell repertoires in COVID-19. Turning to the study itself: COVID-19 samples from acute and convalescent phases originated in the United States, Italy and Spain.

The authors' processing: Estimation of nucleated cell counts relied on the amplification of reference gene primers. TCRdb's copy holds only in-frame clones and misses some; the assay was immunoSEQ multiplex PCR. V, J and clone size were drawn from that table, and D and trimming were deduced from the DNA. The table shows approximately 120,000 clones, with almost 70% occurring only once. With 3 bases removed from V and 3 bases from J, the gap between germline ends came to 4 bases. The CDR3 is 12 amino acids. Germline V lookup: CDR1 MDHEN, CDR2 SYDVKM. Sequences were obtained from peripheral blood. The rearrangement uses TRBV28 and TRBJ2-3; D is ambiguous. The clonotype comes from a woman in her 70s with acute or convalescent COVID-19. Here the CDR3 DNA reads TGTGCCAGCAGTTTCATGACAGATACGCAGTATTTT. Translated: CASSFMTDTQYF.